This entry describes one T cell receptor (beta chain). No antigen is known for it. This sample is drawn from a study of cytotoxic CD8 clonotypes in ibrutinib-treated CLL. Study overall: Partial response was seen in approximately 24 patients and complete response in 2; after median around 5.5 years, approximately 14 stayed remitted, around 12 progressed. Productive templates per sample averaged almost 260,000; productive rearrangements, more than 75,000. Points from the study as a whole: Under therapy, public clonotypes either contracted or stayed stable, and they were uncommon. Clonality correlated strongly with circulating CD8+ T cells and exceeded age-matched healthy donors at baseline.

V trimming: 5 bases; J trimming: 6 bases; junction bases outside the gene matches: 13. This CDR3 has 16 amino acids. The V gene's germline CDR1 is LNHDA and CDR2 SQIVND (reference sequence). Method: immunoSEQ multiplex PCR; TCRdb's copy keeps in-frame clones and lacks some. The table lists about 140,000 clones, about 80% of them singletons. This TCR derives from a human donor with chronic lymphocytic leukemia. This material consisted of PBMCs, taken after 12 months of ibrutinib treatment. The chain employs TRBV19 and TRBJ2-7; the match to TRBD2 covers 10 bases. For the CDR3, the DNA is TGTGCCAGTAGTTTCAACGGACTAGCGGAAGACCTCGAGCAGTACTTC. Amino acid sequence: CASSFNGLAEDLEQYF.